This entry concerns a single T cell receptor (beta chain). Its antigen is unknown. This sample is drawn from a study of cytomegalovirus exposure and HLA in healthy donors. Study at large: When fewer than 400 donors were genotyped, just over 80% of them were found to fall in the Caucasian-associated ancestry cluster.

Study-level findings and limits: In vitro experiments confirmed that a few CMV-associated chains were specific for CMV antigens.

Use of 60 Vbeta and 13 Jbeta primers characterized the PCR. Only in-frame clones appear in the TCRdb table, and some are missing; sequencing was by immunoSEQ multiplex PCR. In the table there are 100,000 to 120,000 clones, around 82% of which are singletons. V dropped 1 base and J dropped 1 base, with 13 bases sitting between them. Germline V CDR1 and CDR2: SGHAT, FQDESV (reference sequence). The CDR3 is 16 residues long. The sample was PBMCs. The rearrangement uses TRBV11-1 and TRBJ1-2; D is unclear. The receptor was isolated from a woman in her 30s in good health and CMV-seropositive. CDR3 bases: TGTGCCAGCAGCTTAGGGCCACCGACGGGTAACTATGGCTACACCTTC. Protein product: CASSLGPPTGNYGYTF.